The clone carrying this TCR beta chain was detected a few times. The sample originates from a study of T-cell memory formation after mild COVID-19. TCRdb ran MiXCR on the 5' RACE reads and lists one entry per CDR3 protein. This table holds roughly 200,000 distinct CDR3 sequences, about a sixth found once. V lost 1 base and J 3 bases, leaving 9 bases between the germline ends. The CDR3 covers 15 residues. CDR1 and CDR2 (germline): SGHVS, FNYEAQ. The chain joins TRBV7-6 to TRBJ2-2, with a tentative D call TRBD1 (5 bases). Sequencing input: PBMCs or a T cell subset sorted from them (not recorded which). The receptor was derived from an adult woman who had mild COVID-19 (a few samples of this study predate the infection). Cell type and time point are not known. In DNA, the CDR3 is TGTGCCAGCAGCTTAGTGGTGACAGACACCGGGGAGCTGTTTTTT. This codes for CASSLVVTDTGELFF.